Listed here is a single TCR beta chain. Its antigen is currently unknown. This record belongs to a study of shared clonotypes between healthy human individuals. Findings of the study overall: Blood was the sole source, and tissue repertoires probably differ. As a rule, naive subsets had a larger estimated richness than memory subsets.

Each of the donors was a healthy adult who was HIV-negative and had not had a recent acute infection or vaccination. CCR7-negative CD45RA+ TemRA cells were pooled with CD45RO+ cells for CD8 memory. The CDR3 is 15 residues long. Trimming removed 3 bases from V and 7 bases from J, with 15 bases in between. The germline gives CDR1 MGHRA, CDR2 YSYEKL. Here immunoSEQ multiplex PCR was the method, and the copy in TCRdb shows in-frame clones only, minus some. The sample holds about 120,000 clones, around 65% seen once. The sequence came from a woman in her 30s in good health. The material sequenced was memory CD8+ T cells sorted from blood. Regarding subset: CD45RO+ cells pooled with CCR7-negative TemRA cells. This chain connects TRBV4-1 to TRBJ2-2, with D possibly matching TRBD2 (6 bases). In nucleotides, the CDR3 is TGCGCCAGCAGCCAGCAGCGGGCCGTTGGCGGGGAGCTGTTTTTT. It codes for CASSQQRAVGGELFF.